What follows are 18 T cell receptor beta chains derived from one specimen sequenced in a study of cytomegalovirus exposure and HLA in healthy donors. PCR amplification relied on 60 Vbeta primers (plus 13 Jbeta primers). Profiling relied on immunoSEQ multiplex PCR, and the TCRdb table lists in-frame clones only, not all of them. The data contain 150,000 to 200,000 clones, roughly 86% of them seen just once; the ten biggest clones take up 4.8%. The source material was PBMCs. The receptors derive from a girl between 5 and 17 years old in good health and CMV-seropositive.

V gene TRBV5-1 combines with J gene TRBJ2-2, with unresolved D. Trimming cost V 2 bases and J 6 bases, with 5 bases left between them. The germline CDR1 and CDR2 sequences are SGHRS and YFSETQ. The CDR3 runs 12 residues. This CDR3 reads CASSFRSGELFF. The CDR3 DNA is TGCGCCAGCAGCTTCAGGTCCGGGGAGCTGTTTTTT.

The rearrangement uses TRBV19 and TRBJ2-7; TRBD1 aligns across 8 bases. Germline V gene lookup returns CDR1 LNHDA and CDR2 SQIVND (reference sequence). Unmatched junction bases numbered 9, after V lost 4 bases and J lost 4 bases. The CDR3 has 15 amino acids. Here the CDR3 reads CASSTDRGFLYEQYF. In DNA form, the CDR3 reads TGTGCCAGTAGTACTGACAGGGGATTTCTTTACGAGCAGTACTTC.

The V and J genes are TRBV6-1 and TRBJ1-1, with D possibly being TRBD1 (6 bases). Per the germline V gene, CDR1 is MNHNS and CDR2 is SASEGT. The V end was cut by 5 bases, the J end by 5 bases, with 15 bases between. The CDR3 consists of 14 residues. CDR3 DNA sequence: TGTGCCAGCAGTAAAACAGGGATCAGAACTGAAGCTTTCTTT. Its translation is CASSKTGIRTEAFF.

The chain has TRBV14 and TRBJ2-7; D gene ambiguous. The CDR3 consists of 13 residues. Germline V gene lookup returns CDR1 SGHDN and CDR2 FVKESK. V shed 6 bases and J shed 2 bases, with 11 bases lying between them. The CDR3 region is CASRVAGAYEQYF. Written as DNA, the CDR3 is TGTGCCAGCAGGGTGGCAGGCGCCTACGAGCAGTACTTC.

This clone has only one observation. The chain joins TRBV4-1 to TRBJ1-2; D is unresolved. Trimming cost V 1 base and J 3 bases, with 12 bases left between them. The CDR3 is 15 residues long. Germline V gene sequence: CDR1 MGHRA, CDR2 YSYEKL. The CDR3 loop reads CASSQVQNRDYGYTF. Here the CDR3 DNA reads TGCGCCAGCAGCCAAGTACAGAATCGAGACTATGGCTACACCTTC.

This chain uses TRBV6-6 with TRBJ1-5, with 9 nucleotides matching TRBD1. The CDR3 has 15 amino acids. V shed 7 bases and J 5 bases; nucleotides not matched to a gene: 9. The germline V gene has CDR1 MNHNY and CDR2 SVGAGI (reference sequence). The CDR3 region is CASTARDRVDQPQHF. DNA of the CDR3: TGTGCCAGCACCGCAAGGGACAGGGTAGATCAGCCCCAGCATTTT.

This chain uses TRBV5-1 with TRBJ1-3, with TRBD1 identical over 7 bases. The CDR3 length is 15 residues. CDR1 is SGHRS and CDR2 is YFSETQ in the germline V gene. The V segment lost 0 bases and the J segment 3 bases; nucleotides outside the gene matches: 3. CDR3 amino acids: CASSLDRGSGNTIYF. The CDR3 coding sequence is TGCGCCAGCAGCTTGGACAGGGGAAGTGGAAACACCATATATTTT.

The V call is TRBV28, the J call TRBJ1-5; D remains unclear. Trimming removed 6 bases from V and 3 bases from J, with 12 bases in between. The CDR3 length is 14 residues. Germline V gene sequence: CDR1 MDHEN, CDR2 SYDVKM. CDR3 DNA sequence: TGTGCCAGCAGGCTTGGAGGGTTCAATCAGCCCCAGCATTTT. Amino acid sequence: CASRLGGFNQPQHF.

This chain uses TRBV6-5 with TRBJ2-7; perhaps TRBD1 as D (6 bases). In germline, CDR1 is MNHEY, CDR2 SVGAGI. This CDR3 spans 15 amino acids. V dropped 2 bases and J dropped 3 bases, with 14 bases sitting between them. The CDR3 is CASSYIRTEFYEQYF. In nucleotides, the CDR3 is TGTGCCAGCAGTTACATCCGGACAGAATTCTACGAGCAGTACTTC.

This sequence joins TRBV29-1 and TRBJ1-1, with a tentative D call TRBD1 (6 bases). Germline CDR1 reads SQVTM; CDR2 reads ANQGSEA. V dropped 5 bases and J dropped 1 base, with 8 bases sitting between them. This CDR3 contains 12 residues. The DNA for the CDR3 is TGCAGCGTTACACAGGGGAACACTGAAGCTTTCTTT. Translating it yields CSVTQGNTEAFF.

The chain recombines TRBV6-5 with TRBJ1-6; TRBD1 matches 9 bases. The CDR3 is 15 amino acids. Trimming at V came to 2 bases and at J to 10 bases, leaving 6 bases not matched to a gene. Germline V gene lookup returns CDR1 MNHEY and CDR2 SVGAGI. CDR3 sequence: CASSYDGTGTSPLHF. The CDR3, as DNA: TGTGCCAGCAGTTACGACGGGACAGGGACCTCACCCCTCCACTTT.

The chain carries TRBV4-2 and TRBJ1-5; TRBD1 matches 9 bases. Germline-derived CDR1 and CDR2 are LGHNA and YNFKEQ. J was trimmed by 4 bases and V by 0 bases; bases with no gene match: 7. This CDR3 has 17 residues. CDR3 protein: CASSQDDSGTGNQPQHF. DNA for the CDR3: TGTGCCAGCAGCCAAGATGACTCCGGGACAGGGAATCAGCCCCAGCATTTT.

CDR3 sequence (DNA): TGTGCCAGCAGCTGGGGACCGGGACAGGGGGCTGAGCAGTTCTTC. It specifies CASSWGPGQGAEQFF. The chain uses TRBV5-6 and TRBJ2-1; 12 nucleotides match TRBD1. With V trimmed by 3 bases and J by 9 bases, 7 bases remained unmatched. Germline lookup yields CDR1 SGHDT and CDR2 YYEEEE. The CDR3 spans 15 residues.

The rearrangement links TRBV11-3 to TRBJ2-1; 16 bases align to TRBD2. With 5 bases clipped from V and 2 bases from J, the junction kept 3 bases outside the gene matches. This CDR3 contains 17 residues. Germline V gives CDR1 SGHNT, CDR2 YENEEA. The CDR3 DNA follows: TGTGCCAGCAGCCCCGGGACTAGCGGGGGGGCCTACAATGAGCAGTTCTTC. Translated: CASSPGTSGGAYNEQFF.

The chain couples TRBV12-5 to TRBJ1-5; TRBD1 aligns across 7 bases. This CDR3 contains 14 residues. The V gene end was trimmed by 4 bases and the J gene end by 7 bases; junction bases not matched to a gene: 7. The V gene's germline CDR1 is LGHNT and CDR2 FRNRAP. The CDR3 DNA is TGTGCTAGTGGTTCCCTAGCAGGGGGACAGCCCCAGCATTTT. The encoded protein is CASGSLAGGQPQHF.

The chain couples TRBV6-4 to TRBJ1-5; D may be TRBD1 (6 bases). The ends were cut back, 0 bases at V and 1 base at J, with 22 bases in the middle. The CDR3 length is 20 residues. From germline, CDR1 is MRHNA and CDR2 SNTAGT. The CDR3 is CASSDSGPGQGTKSNQPQHF. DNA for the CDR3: TGTGCCAGCAGTGACTCGGGTCCGGGACAAGGCACAAAAAGCAATCAGCCCCAGCATTTT.

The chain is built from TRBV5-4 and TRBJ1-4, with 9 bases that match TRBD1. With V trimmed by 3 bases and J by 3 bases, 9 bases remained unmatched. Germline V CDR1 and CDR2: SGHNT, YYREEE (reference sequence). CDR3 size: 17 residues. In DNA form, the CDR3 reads TGTGCCAGCAGCTGGACCGGGACAGGGTATGCTAATGAAAAACTGTTTTTT. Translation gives CASSWTGTGYANEKLFF.

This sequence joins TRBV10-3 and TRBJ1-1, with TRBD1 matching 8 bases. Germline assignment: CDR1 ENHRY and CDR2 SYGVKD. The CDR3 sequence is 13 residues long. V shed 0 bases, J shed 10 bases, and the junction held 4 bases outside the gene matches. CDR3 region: CAISESWTGRAFF. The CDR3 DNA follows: TGTGCCATCAGTGAGTCGTGGACAGGGCGAGCTTTCTTT.